This paragraph covers one TCR beta chain sequence. This entry comes from a study of blood T cell repertoires in COVID-19. Those enrolled, adults aged about 18 to 89 years, came from some 23 US areas. Authors' analysis steps: Nucleated cell number was recorded as an estimate derived from reference gene primer amplification. Data came from immunoSEQ multiplex PCR; TCRdb stores just in-frame clones and leaves some out. The V and J calls and the clone size are those of that table, but D and trimming were determined from the DNA. The repertoire consists of about 150,000 clones, with 75% to 90% occurring once and the leading ten covering approximately 4.3%. V was shortened by 3 bases and J by 7 bases, with 14 bases between the two germline ends. This CDR3 contains 15 residues. Germline lookup yields CDR1 SGHNT and CDR2 YYREEE (reference sequence).

The source material was PBMCs or T cells enriched from blood (not recorded which). The clonotype was recovered from a man aged 50-60 years who had recovered from COVID-19. V is TRBV5-4 and J is TRBJ1-6, with D possibly matching TRBD1 (6 bases). CDR3 nucleotide sequence: TGTGCCAGCAGCTCCTGGACAGAACTAAATTCACCCCTCCACTTT. Amino acid sequence: CASSSWTELNSPLHF.